The 19 T cell receptor beta chains presented below share a single source sample, sequenced in a study of CD8+CD57+ T cells in acquired aplastic anemia. The authors sequenced patients whose flow cytometry had shown CD8+CD57+ cell expansion. TCR beta VDJ and CDR3 profiling used genomic DNA as template. MiXCR, applied by TCRdb to the reads, yields one record per CDR3 protein. The top ten hold around 1.1% of the sample, which has about 180,000 distinct CDR3 sequences, 40% to 55% seen once. What was sequenced was sorted CD4+, CD8+, or CD8+CD57+ T cells (not recorded which) from PBMCs. These receptors all come from a human donor with aplastic anemia.

This clonotype was seen only a few times. This sequence may be a read error, since a much larger clone differs from it by one base. This sequence joins TRBV5-1 and TRBJ2-5; 8 bases line up with TRBD2. This CDR3 is 15 amino acids long. The germline V gene encodes CDR1 SGHRS and CDR2 YFSETQ. The V gene end was trimmed by 0 bases and the J gene end by 5 bases; junction bases not matched to a gene: 6. The CDR3 is CASSLGLAPRETQYF. The CDR3 coding sequence is TGCGCCAGCAGCTTGGGACTAGCGCCCCGGGAGACCCAGTACTTC. The full variable domain, completed using reference TRBV5-1 and TRBJ2-5, is KAGVTQTPRYLIKTRGQQVTLSCSPISGHRSVSWYQQTPGQGLQFLFEYFSETQRNKGNFPGRFSGRQFSNSRSEMNVSTLELGDSALYLCASSLGLAPRETQYFGPGTRLLVL.

This clonotype was recorded many times. The chain is built from TRBV9 and TRBJ2-4; D is uncertain. From germline, CDR1 is SGDLS and CDR2 YYNGEE. Trimming shortened V by 2 bases and J by 4 bases, and 7 bases separated the two germline ends. The CDR3 spans 13 residues. CDR3 amino acids: CASSVGGKNIQYF. The CDR3 DNA is TGTGCCAGCAGCGTGGGTGGGAAAAACATTCAGTACTTC.

The chain recombines TRBV24-1 with TRBJ1-2, with 9 bases matching TRBD1. The CDR3 has 16 residues. J lost 8 bases, V lost 4 bases, and 13 bases had no gene match. From germline, CDR1 is KGHDR and CDR2 SFDVKD. CDR3 in amino acids: CATSDSTGGALEGYTF. Written as DNA, the CDR3 is TGTGCCACCAGTGACTCAACAGGGGGCGCATTGGAAGGCTACACCTTC.

This clonotype was counted at least ten times. The genes are TRBV7-2 and TRBJ1-3; D is ambiguous. This CDR3 is built from 13 residues. The V end lost 7 bases, the J end lost 0 bases, and 7 bases lay between the germline ends. Germline CDR1 reads SGHTA; CDR2 reads FQGNSA. The CDR3 DNA reads TGTGCCAGCAAACTAGACTCTGGAAACACCATATATTTT. Its translation: CASKLDSGNTIYF.

The chain couples TRBV15 to TRBJ1-4; no clear D gene. Germline values: CDR1 LNHNV, CDR2 YYDKDF (reference sequence). The CDR3 is 15 amino acids. Between the trimmed V and J ends, which lost 1 base and 0 bases, there was a span of 6 bases. The CDR3 loop is CATSRVGTTNEKLFF. The CDR3 region has the DNA TGTGCCACCAGCAGAGTCGGAACAACTAATGAAAAACTGTTTTTT.

The V gene is TRBV11-3, the J gene TRBJ2-7; 8 positions agree with TRBD2. From germline, CDR1 is SGHNT and CDR2 YENEEA. This CDR3 has 15 residues. J was trimmed by 4 bases and V by 5 bases; bases with no gene match: 10. The chain's CDR3 is CASSPGGVLSYEQYF. In DNA form, the CDR3 reads TGTGCCAGCAGCCCCGGGGGGGTATTGTCGTACGAGCAGTACTTC.

The V call is TRBV7-3, the J call TRBJ1-1; maybe TRBD1 (5 bases). The CDR3 contains 14 residues. Germline V gene sequence: CDR1 SGHTA, CDR2 FQGTGA. V lost 2 bases to trimming and J lost 3 bases, with 10 bases between them. CDR3 region: CASSLDRGYTEAFF. CDR3 nucleotide sequence: TGTGCCAGCAGCTTAGATCGGGGGTACACTGAAGCTTTCTTT. Drawing the rest from reference TRBV7-3 and TRBJ1-1, the complete variable domain is GAGVSQTPSNKVTEKGKYVELRCDPISGHTALYWYRQSLGQGPEFLIYFQGTGAADDSGLPNDRFFAVRPEGSVSTLKIQRTERGDSAVYLCASSLDRGYTEAFFGQGTRLTVV.

The genes are TRBV24-1 and TRBJ2-2; the D is unclear. The V end lost 7 bases, the J end lost 0 bases, and 8 bases lay between the germline ends. The germline CDR1 and CDR2 sequences are KGHDR and SFDVKD. The CDR3 length is 14 residues. Here the CDR3 reads CATRAGPNTGELFF. The CDR3 nucleotides read TGTGCCACCAGGGCAGGACCGAACACCGGGGAGCTGTTTTTT.

CDR3 nucleotides: TGTGCCAGCAGCCCCCGGGAGGGGCGGGGGGAGAACTCCTACGAGCAGTACTTC. It codes for CASSPREGRGENSYEQYF. This chain uses TRBV9 with TRBJ2-7; 8 positions match TRBD2. This CDR3 is 18 amino acids long. Germline V gene sequence: CDR1 SGDLS, CDR2 YYNGEE. Trimming took 4 bases from V and 0 from J; bases not matched to a gene: 15.

This clonotype was observed a single time. The CDR3 region is CATSAPRTGGLETQYF. In nucleotides, the CDR3 is TGTGCCACCAGTGCGCCTAGGACAGGGGGTCTGGAGACCCAGTACTTC. The chain uses TRBV24-1 and TRBJ2-5, with TRBD1 matching 10 bases. Trimming removed 5 bases from V and 5 bases from J; junction bases left unmatched: 10. The CDR3 loop spans 16 amino acids. The germline CDR1 and CDR2 sequences are KGHDR and SFDVKD.

The rearrangement uses TRBV5-1 and TRBJ2-2, with D uncertain. From germline, CDR1 is SGHRS and CDR2 YFSETQ. The CDR3 runs to 15 residues. V was shortened by 2 bases and J by 6 bases, with 14 bases between the two germline ends. CDR3: CASSLGNQVAGELFF. The CDR3, as DNA: TGCGCCAGCAGCTTAGGGAATCAGGTGGCCGGGGAGCTGTTTTTT.

Notes on this clonotype: A read error is likely, as this CDR3 ends without the conserved phenylalanine or tryptophan. The chain recombines TRBV3-1 with TRBJ2-1, with D possibly being TRBD1 (6 bases). Germline-derived CDR1 and CDR2 are LGHDT and YNNKEL (reference sequence). This CDR3 is built from 15 residues. The V end lost 1 base, the J end lost 6 bases, and 13 bases lay between the germline ends. In DNA form, the CDR3 reads TGTGCCAGCAGCCAAGGGGGGCCGGGGATCAATGAGCAGTTCCTC. Translation: CASSQGGPGINEQFL.

This clonotype was seen once. V is TRBV25-1 and J is TRBJ2-5; TRBD2 matches 10 bases. J was trimmed by 8 bases and V by 1 base; bases with no gene match: 10. CDR1 and CDR2 from the germline V gene are MGHDK and SYGVNS. The CDR3 is 16 amino acids. The CDR3, as DNA: TGTGCCAGCAGTGAATGGGGGCTAGCGGGAGACGAAACCCAGTACTTC. Its translation is CASSEWGLAGDETQYF.

The CDR3: CASSAGWGSSGNTIYF. Written as DNA, the CDR3 is TGTGCCAGCAGCGCTGGGTGGGGGAGTTCTGGAAACACCATATATTTT. The V gene is TRBV9, the J gene TRBJ1-3, with a possible D match to TRBD1 (5 bases). The CDR3 contains 16 residues. Germline CDR1 is SGDLS and CDR2 is YYNGEE. The V gene lost 3 bases and the J gene lost 1 base, with 14 bases spanning the gap.

In its sample, this clonotype was seen many times. The chain uses TRBV14 and TRBJ1-3; D unclear. The CDR3 has 15 residues. The V end lost 1 base, the J end lost 2 bases, and 9 bases lay between the germline ends. CDR1 and CDR2 from the germline V gene are SGHDN and FVKESK. In nucleotides, the CDR3 is TGTGCCAGCAGCCAAGGAAGGCCCCCTGGAAACACCATATATTTT. Its protein is CASSQGRPPGNTIYF. The whole variable domain, remainder taken from reference TRBV14 and TRBJ1-3, is EAGVTQFPSHSVIEKGQTVTLRCDPISGHDNLYWYRRVMGKEIKFLLHFVKESKQDESGMPNNRFLAERTGGTYSTLKVQPAELEDSGVYFCASSQGRPPGNTIYFGEGSWLTVV.

The chain couples TRBV20-1 to TRBJ2-1; D is undetermined. Germline V CDR1 and CDR2: DFQATT, SNEGSKA (reference sequence). The CDR3 is made up of 15 amino acids. The V end was cut by 0 bases, the J end by 0 bases, with 9 bases between. CDR3 protein: CSARDRQVSYNEQFF. CDR3 bases: TGCAGTGCTAGAGATCGGCAGGTCTCCTACAATGAGCAGTTCTTC.

The chain carries TRBV10-3 and TRBJ1-5; D is uncertain. The germline gives CDR1 ENHRY, CDR2 SYGVKD. CDR3 length: 13 amino acids. Trimming removed 0 bases from V and 6 bases from J, with 6 bases in between. The CDR3 loop is CAISESRPQPQHF. The CDR3 bases are TGTGCCATCAGTGAGTCGCGTCCTCAGCCCCAGCATTTT.

A word on this clonotype: This may arise from a read error, as a much more abundant clone is one base away. This chain uses TRBV5-1 with TRBJ2-7, with 9 bases aligning to TRBD2. The J call may be faulty, since TRBJ2-5 better matches the DNA end. CDR3 size: 16 residues. The V gene's germline CDR1 is SGHRS and CDR2 YFSETQ. CDR3 region: CASNPQFAGGQETQYF. Here the CDR3 DNA reads TGCGCCAGCAACCCCCAATTCGCGGGGGGGCAAGAGACCCAGTACTTC.

The rearrangement links TRBV7-9 to TRBJ2-3, with TRBD2 as a possible D gene (6 bases). CDR3 length: 12 residues. The V end lost 5 bases, the J end lost 6 bases, and 9 bases lay between the germline ends. From germline, CDR1 is SEHNR and CDR2 FQNEAQ (reference sequence). DNA for the CDR3: TGTGCCAGCAGCGGAGGAGGGGATACGCAGTATTTT. Translating gives CASSGGGDTQYF.